This T cell receptor (beta chain) was sequenced during a study of circulating and synovial CD4+ cells in juvenile arthritis. Some clones are missing from TCRdb's copy, which holds only in-frame ones; the method was immunoSEQ multiplex PCR. Of about 14,000 clones in the sample, approximately 83% are singletons; the top ten hold more than 3.5%. Germline V gene sequence: CDR1 SGDLS, CDR2 YYNGEE. Germline trimming cut 1 base from V and 0 bases from J; bases unmatched to any gene: 3. The CDR3 spans 15 residues. This clone was seen more than once but under ten times. The sequencing input was CD4+ T cells from synovial fluid. This TCR derives from a human patient with juvenile idiopathic arthritis. Some clones in this sample may be carry-over from other donors' samples. This chain joins TRBV9 and TRBJ1-1; 7 bases are a match to TRBD1. CDR3 nucleotides: TGTGCCAGCAGCGTAACAGGGGACATGAACACTGAAGCTTTCTTT. It translates to CASSVTGDMNTEAFF.